A single sample is the source of the 8 T cell receptor beta chains below, sequenced in a study of OX40 agonist ivuxolimab in advanced cancers. The library was prepared using the immunoSEQ multiplex PCR assay. This immuneACCESS table, as held by TCRdb, lists in-frame sequences with V and J called but not all clones. Of the missing ones, under half trace to an unresolved V gene in checked studies; the others have no known cause. For this sample there are some 69,000 clones; 88% appear just once. The ten largest clones represent 2.5% to 3.5% of the sample. The sequenced sample was CD4+ or CD8+ T cells sorted from blood, obtained in a trial of the OX40 agonist ivuxolimab. The source of these receptors is an adult with an advanced solid tumor such as melanoma, head and neck, liver or kidney cancer.

This clone was counted a single time. The CDR3 DNA sequence: TGTGCCAGCAGCTTCCCCTGGACTAGCGGGGAGTGGGAGCAGTTCTTC. Its translation: CASSFPWTSGEWEQFF. This chain uses TRBV11-2 with TRBJ2-1; 12 bases are shared with TRBD2. The CDR3 is 16 residues long. From germline, CDR1 is SGHAT and CDR2 FQNNGV. Trimming removed 3 bases from V and 10 bases from J; junction bases left unmatched: 10.

In its sample, this clone was seen once. The chain recombines TRBV5-5 with TRBJ2-1, with 8 bases that match TRBD2. J lost 4 bases, V lost 0 bases, and 6 bases had no gene match. CDR1 is SGHKS and CDR2 is YYEKEE in the germline V gene (reference sequence). The CDR3 consists of 16 residues. Written as DNA, the CDR3 is TGTGCCAGCAGCTTGGTGCCAGCGGGAGTGTACAATGAGCAGTTCTTC. It specifies CASSLVPAGVYNEQFF.

The chain joins TRBV6-1 to TRBJ2-2, with D maybe TRBD1 (6 bases). Germline CDR1 is MNHNS and CDR2 is SASEGT. CDR3 length: 13 amino acids. The V end was cut by 7 bases, the J end by 6 bases, with 12 bases between. CDR3 region: CASTGTSAGELFF. CDR3 sequence (DNA): TGTGCCAGCACAGGGACATCGGCCGGGGAGCTGTTTTTT.

The chain uses TRBV6-1 and TRBJ1-3; possibly TRBD1 for D (5 bases). Trimming removed 2 bases at V and 0 bases at J, with 11 bases between. CDR3 length equals 16 residues. Germline CDR1 and CDR2: MNHNS and SASEGT. Here the CDR3 reads CASSEHRGSSGNTIYF. The CDR3 nucleotides read TGTGCCAGCAGTGAACATCGGGGGAGCTCTGGAAACACCATATATTTT.

The V and J genes are TRBV29-1 and TRBJ2-7; tentative D call: TRBD1 (5 bases). This CDR3 spans 10 amino acids. The V end lost 6 bases, the J end lost 4 bases, and 7 bases lay between the germline ends. Germline loops: CDR1 SQVTM, CDR2 ANQGSEA. The CDR3 DNA reads as TGCAGCGTACAGGAGTACGAGCAGTACTTC. This codes for CSVQEYEQYF.

This clone showed up just once. V usage is TRBV28 and J usage is TRBJ2-5; perhaps TRBD1 as D (6 bases). This CDR3 region has 15 residues. The germline CDR1 and CDR2 sequences are MDHEN and SYDVKM. Trimming took off 6 bases at V and 3 bases at J, with 17 bases between the two ends. The DNA of the CDR3 is TGTGCCAGCAGCTCACTCGGGGACACTGAAGAGACCCAGTACTTC. This translates into CASSSLGDTEETQYF.

The chain employs TRBV10-1 and TRBJ1-2; perhaps TRBD1 as D (6 bases). Per the germline V gene, CDR1 is WNHNN and CDR2 is SYGVQD (reference sequence). The germline V and J ends were trimmed by 8 bases and 3 bases, with 19 bases remaining between them. This CDR3 is 15 amino acids long. Written as DNA, the CDR3 is TGCGCCAGCGGTGGGACAAGATTATCCCACTATGGCTACACCTTC. Translating it yields CASGGTRLSHYGYTF.

The genes are TRBV11-2 and TRBJ1-4; no clear D gene. The CDR3 spans 15 residues. Trimming took off 5 bases at V and 8 bases at J, with 18 bases between the two ends. Germline assignment: CDR1 SGHAT and CDR2 FQNNGV. CDR3 amino acids: CASSPAGGSLEKLFF. The CDR3 nucleotides are TGTGCCAGCAGCCCCGCGGGCGGATCCTTAGAAAAACTGTTTTTT.